This T cell receptor (beta chain) was sequenced in a study of blood T cell repertoires in COVID-19. The CDR3 totals 12 residues. Germline V gene lookup returns CDR1 KGHSH and CDR2 LQKENI. With 6 bases clipped from V and 8 bases from J, the junction kept 5 bases outside the gene matches. Sequencing was performed with immunoSEQ multiplex PCR; in TCRdb, only in-frame clones are kept and a portion is missing. The sample has roughly 120,000 clones, approximately 87% seen once. The V gene is TRBV18, the J gene TRBJ1-1; 8 positions match TRBD1. The sequence was collected from a woman in her 50s with acute or convalescent COVID-19. Material: peripheral blood. In DNA form, the CDR3 reads TGTGCCAGCTCCCATCCAGGGGGCGAAGCTTTCTTT. Translating it yields CASSHPGGEAFF.